This is a list of T cell receptor beta chains from one sample in a study of early T cells in non-severe SARS-CoV-2 infection. TCRdb reprocessed the 5' RACE reads via MiXCR and lists one record per CDR3 protein. Of around 50,000 distinct CDR3 sequences listed, roughly 13% are singletons. Sequenced sample: whole blood. These receptors originate from an adult who was a healthcare worker with PCR-confirmed SARS-CoV-2 infection or an uninfected control (not recorded which). The CDR3 runs from the conserved cysteine through the conserved F or W. D genes are given only for firm matches. Rows give clone size only sometimes, using once, few, many, or a class for an expanded clone.

size: many
D: TRBD1
J: TRBJ2-7
V: TRBV20-1
CDR3: CSARGQFDEQYF
DNA: TGCAGTGCACGGGGACAGTTCGACGAGCAGTACTTC

size: many
D: .
J: TRBJ2-7
V: TRBV3-1
CDR3: CASSQVIGYEQYF
DNA: TGTGCCAGCAGCCAAGTTATAGGGTACGAGCAGTACTTC

size: many
D: TRBD2
J: TRBJ2-3
V: TRBV3-1
CDR3: CASSHISGRDTQYF
DNA: TGTGCCAGCAGCCATATCTCCGGGAGGGATACGCAGTATTTT

size: few
D: .
J: TRBJ1-1
V: TRBV28
CDR3: CASSTAGTEAFF
DNA: TGTGCCAGCAGTACCGCCGGGACAGAAGCTTTCTTT

size: few
D: .
J: TRBJ2-7
V: TRBV29-1
CDR3: CSVAAYGTLREQYF
DNA: TGCAGCGTTGCCGCCTACGGGACCCTACGAGAGCAGTACTTC

size: many
D: .
J: TRBJ1-3
V: TRBV14
CDR3: CASSQAGVNTIYF
DNA: TGTGCCAGCAGCCAAGCGGGGGTAAACACCATATATTTT

size: .
D: .
J: TRBJ2-1
V: TRBV6-5
CDR3: CASTDRDGEFF
DNA: TGTGCCAGCACCGACCGGGATGGGGAGTTCTTC

size: many
D: TRBD2
J: TRBJ2-1
V: TRBV27
CDR3: CASGSGGLQSSYNEQFF
DNA: TGTGCCAGCGGTAGCGGGGGGCTTCAGAGCTCCTACAATGAGCAGTTCTTC

size: once
D: .
J: TRBJ2-7
V: TRBV28
CDR3: CASSLARDRYEQYF
DNA: TGTGCCAGCAGTTTGGCCAGGGATCGCTACGAGCAGTACTTC

size: few
D: TRBD1
J: TRBJ1-2
V: TRBV30
CDR3: CAWSPPDRARGYTF
DNA: TGTGCCTGGAGTCCCCCTGACAGGGCACGAGGCTACACCTTC

size: .
D: .
J: TRBJ1-6
V: TRBV5-1
CDR3: CASSLEGAANSPLHF
DNA: TGCGCCAGCAGCTTGGAAGGGGCGGCTAATTCACCCCTCCACTTT

size: .
D: .
J: TRBJ1-1
V: TRBV9
CDR3: CASSVAVSNTEAFF
DNA: TGTGCCAGCAGCGTAGCGGTCAGCAACACTGAAGCTTTCTTT

size: many
D: TRBD1
J: TRBJ2-7
V: TRBV27
CDR3: CASSPYGQGPGGEQYF
DNA: TGTGCCAGCAGTCCATACGGACAGGGTCCAGGAGGCGAGCAGTACTTC

size: many
D: .
J: TRBJ2-3
V: TRBV7-2
CDR3: CASSLWGTRITDTQYF
DNA: TGTGCCAGCAGCTTATGGGGGACACGGATCACAGATACGCAGTATTTT

size: .
D: .
J: TRBJ2-5
V: TRBV29-1
CDR3: CSVKRDLQETQYF
DNA: TGCAGCGTAAAACGGGACTTACAAGAGACCCAGTACTTC

size: .
D: TRBD1
J: TRBJ1-1
V: TRBV7-2
CDR3: CASSPRTGLEAFF
DNA: TGTGCCAGCAGCCCTCGGACAGGCTTGGAAGCTTTCTTT

size: many
D: .
J: TRBJ1-6
V: TRBV3-1
CDR3: CASSQEGGGVYNSPLHF
DNA: TGTGCCAGCAGCCAAGAGGGAGGGGGTGTTTATAATTCACCCCTCCACTTT

size: many
D: .
J: TRBJ1-1
V: TRBV5-1
CDR3: CASSLVGQEKAEAFF
DNA: TGCGCCAGCAGCTTGGTTGGGCAGGAGAAGGCTGAAGCTTTCTTT

size: few
D: .
J: TRBJ2-7
V: TRBV4-1
CDR3: CASSQDFFGAQGYYEQYF
DNA: TGCGCCAGCAGCCAAGACTTCTTCGGGGCACAGGGATACTACGAGCAGTACTTC

size: few
D: .
J: TRBJ1-5
V: TRBV9
CDR3: CASSVDDNQPQHF
DNA: TGTGCCAGCAGCGTAGATGACAATCAGCCCCAGCATTTT

size: many
D: .
J: TRBJ2-1
V: TRBV6-1
CDR3: CASSGGLPDYNEQFF
DNA: TGTGCCAGCAGTGGTGGGCTCCCCGATTACAATGAGCAGTTCTTC

size: .
D: .
J: TRBJ1-1
V: TRBV29-1
CDR3: CSVVRTPNTEAFF
DNA: TGCAGCGTTGTAAGGACACCGAACACTGAAGCTTTCTTT

size: .
D: .
J: TRBJ2-7
V: TRBV28
CDR3: CASSSAGTASYEQYF
DNA: TGTGCCAGCAGCTCCGCGGGGACAGCCTCCTACGAGCAGTACTTC

size: .
D: .
J: TRBJ2-7
V: TRBV19
CDR3: CASSGVGIEQYF
DNA: TGTGCCAGTAGTGGGGTCGGGATCGAGCAGTACTTC

size: many
D: .
J: TRBJ2-1
V: TRBV20-1
CDR3: CSARSDNEQFF
DNA: TGCAGTGCTAGAAGCGACAATGAGCAGTTCTTC

size: .
D: .
J: TRBJ2-5
V: TRBV29-1
CDR3: CSVDRAETQYF
DNA: TGCAGCGTTGATCGGGCAGAGACCCAGTACTTC

size: many
D: .
J: TRBJ2-2
V: TRBV7-3
CDR3: CASSLRRTGELFF
DNA: TGTGCCAGCAGCTTAAGGCGCACCGGGGAGCTGTTTTTT

size: few
D: .
J: TRBJ1-2
V: TRBV28
CDR3: CASRTPGGYGYTF
DNA: TGTGCCAGCAGAACACCCGGGGGATATGGCTACACCTTC

size: .
D: .
J: TRBJ2-7
V: TRBV27
CDR3: CASSFSVTSYEQYF
DNA: TGTGCCAGCAGTTTCAGCGTTACTTCCTACGAGCAGTACTTC

size: few
D: .
J: TRBJ2-5
V: TRBV15
CDR3: CATSRDGRTTPGTQYF
DNA: TGTGCCACCAGCAGAGATGGGAGGACTACCCCTGGGACCCAGTACTTC

size: many
D: .
J: TRBJ2-1
V: TRBV11-2
CDR3: CASSLVRQVFYNEQFF
DNA: TGTGCCAGCAGCTTAGTAAGGCAGGTCTTCTACAATGAGCAGTTCTTC

size: .
D: TRBD1
J: TRBJ2-5
V: TRBV29-1
CDR3: CSGGTAGETQYF
DNA: TGCAGCGGTGGGACAGCTGGGGAGACCCAGTACTTC

size: .
D: .
J: TRBJ1-1
V: TRBV20-1
CDR3: CSARGDTEAFF
DNA: TGCAGTGCTAGAGGGGACACTGAAGCTTTCTTT

size: many
D: .
J: TRBJ2-7
V: TRBV5-8
CDR3: CASSPLGGSYEQYF
DNA: TGTGCCAGCAGCCCCCTGGGCGGATCCTACGAGCAGTACTTC

size: many
D: .
J: TRBJ2-6
V: TRBV29-1
CDR3: CSVEGGTGANVLTF
DNA: TGCAGCGTTGAAGGAGGGACTGGGGCCAACGTCCTGACTTTC

size: few
D: TRBD2
J: TRBJ2-3
V: TRBV20-1
CDR3: CSASLAGGTTDTQYF
DNA: TGCAGTGCTTCGCTAGCGGGGGGAACCACAGATACGCAGTATTTT

size: few
D: .
J: TRBJ2-7
V: TRBV29-1
CDR3: CSAESRDEQYF
DNA: TGCAGCGCCGAGTCCAGGGACGAGCAGTACTTC

size: many
D: .
J: TRBJ1-1
V: TRBV7-9
CDR3: CASSLGGQRIIF
DNA: TGTGCCAGCAGCTTAGGGGGCCAGAGGATAATCTTT

size: many
D: .
J: TRBJ1-1
V: TRBV7-2
CDR3: CASSLEPGTEAFF
DNA: TGTGCCAGCAGCTTAGAGCCTGGCACTGAAGCTTTCTTT

size: many
D: .
J: TRBJ2-2
V: TRBV12-3/TRBV12-4
CDR3: CASSPSTRQNTGELFF
DNA: TGTGCCAGCAGTCCTAGTACGAGACAGAACACCGGGGAGCTGTTTTTT

size: .
D: .
J: TRBJ1-1
V: TRBV20-1
CDR3: CSASRGEPEAFF
DNA: TGCAGTGCTAGTAGGGGAGAACCTGAAGCTTTCTTT

size: many
D: .
J: TRBJ2-3
V: TRBV18
CDR3: CASSPSREDTQYF
DNA: TGTGCCAGCTCACCAAGCAGGGAAGATACGCAGTATTTT

size: many
D: TRBD1
J: TRBJ1-5
V: TRBV27
CDR3: CASRFAAGGGQPQHF
DNA: TGTGCCAGCAGATTTGCCGCAGGGGGCGGACAGCCCCAGCATTTT

size: many
D: TRBD2
J: TRBJ2-3
V: TRBV6-2/TRBV6-3
CDR3: CASSPSGGTGTQYF
DNA: TGTGCCAGCAGTCCTAGCGGGGGGACGGGTACGCAGTATTTT

size: .
D: .
J: TRBJ2-6
V: TRBV28
CDR3: CASRGAGANVLTF
DNA: TGTGCCAGCAGGGGGGCTGGGGCCAACGTCCTGACTTTC

size: .
D: TRBD2
J: TRBJ2-4
V: TRBV28
CDR3: CASSPRGRADIQYF
DNA: TGTGCCAGCAGTCCTCGAGGGAGGGCGGACATTCAGTACTTC

size: .
D: .
J: TRBJ2-1
V: TRBV5-1
CDR3: CASSLVGNYNEQFF
DNA: TGCGCCAGCAGCTTGGTCGGGAACTACAATGAGCAGTTCTTC

size: .
D: .
J: TRBJ2-3
V: TRBV29-1
CDR3: CSVRKLLSTDTQYF
DNA: TGCAGCGTTCGTAAATTACTCAGCACAGATACGCAGTATTTT

size: .
D: TRBD2
J: TRBJ2-7
V: TRBV7-9
CDR3: CASTSSGGADEQYF
DNA: TGTGCCAGCACCTCTAGCGGGGGGGCTGACGAGCAGTACTTC

size: many
D: .
J: TRBJ2-1
V: TRBV7-3
CDR3: CASSLTEGTYNEQFF
DNA: TGTGCCAGCAGCTTAACCGAGGGGACGTACAATGAGCAGTTCTTC

size: many
D: .
J: TRBJ2-3
V: TRBV5-6
CDR3: CASSFQSTDTQYF
DNA: TGTGCCAGCAGCTTCCAGTCCACAGATACGCAGTATTTT

size: many
D: .
J: TRBJ2-5
V: TRBV4-1
CDR3: CASSQDPDRQETQYF
DNA: TGCGCCAGCAGCCAAGATCCTGACAGACAAGAGACCCAGTACTTC

size: few
D: .
J: TRBJ2-7
V: TRBV10-3
CDR3: CAISGSYEQYF
DNA: TGTGCCATCAGTGGTTCCTACGAGCAGTACTTC

size: many
D: TRBD1
J: TRBJ1-1
V: TRBV18
CDR3: CASSPQQGDDTEAFF
DNA: TGTGCCAGCTCACCACAACAGGGGGACGACACTGAAGCTTTCTTT

size: few
D: .
J: TRBJ1-3
V: TRBV7-8
CDR3: CASSLSPGPSENTIYF
DNA: TGTGCCAGCAGCTTATCCCCAGGCCCCTCTGAAAACACCATATATTTT

size: few
D: TRBD1
J: TRBJ2-7
V: TRBV7-8
CDR3: CASSATGQGSYEQYF
DNA: TGTGCCAGCAGCGCCACGGGACAGGGGTCCTACGAGCAGTACTTC

size: many
D: .
J: TRBJ1-1
V: TRBV29-1
CDR3: CSVEMGSPEAFF
DNA: TGCAGCGTTGAGATGGGGAGCCCTGAAGCTTTCTTT

size: many
D: .
J: TRBJ2-5
V: TRBV28
CDR3: CASSPAETQYF
DNA: TGTGCCAGCAGCCCCGCCGAGACCCAGTACTTC

size: .
D: .
J: TRBJ2-6
V: TRBV29-1
CDR3: CSVDVGANVLTF
DNA: TGCAGCGTTGACGTTGGGGCCAACGTCCTGACTTTC

size: few
D: .
J: TRBJ1-2
V: TRBV28
CDR3: CASRASPGYTF
DNA: TGTGCCAGCAGAGCCTCGCCCGGCTACACCTTC